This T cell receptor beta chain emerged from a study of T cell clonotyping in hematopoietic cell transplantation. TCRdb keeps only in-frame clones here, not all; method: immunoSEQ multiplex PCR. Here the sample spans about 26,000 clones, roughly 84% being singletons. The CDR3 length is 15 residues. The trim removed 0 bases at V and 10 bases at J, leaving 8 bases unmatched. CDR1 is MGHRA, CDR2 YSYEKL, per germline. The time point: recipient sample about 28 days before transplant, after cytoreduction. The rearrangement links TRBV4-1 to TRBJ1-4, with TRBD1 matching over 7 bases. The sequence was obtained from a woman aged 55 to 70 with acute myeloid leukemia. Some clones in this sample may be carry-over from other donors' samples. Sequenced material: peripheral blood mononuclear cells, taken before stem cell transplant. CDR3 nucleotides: TGCGCCAGCAGCCAAGATCGACAGGGTAGGGGAAAACTGTTTTTT. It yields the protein CASSQDRQGRGKLFF.